The clone carrying this TCR beta chain was detected ten times or more. This sample is part of a study of T cells in Graves' hyperthyroidism and ophthalmopathy. With a duration under 2 months, the hyperthyroidism was newly diagnosed in patients aged 18 to 65. Researchers barred patients who had uncontrolled infection, other autoimmune disease, pregnancy or lactation. Clinicians diagnosed patients from clinical symptoms, serum thyroxine and TRAb, thyroid ultrasound and orbital computed tomography. Authors of the study amplified TCR beta CDR3 regions from RNA transcripts. First-round RT-PCR targeting the TCR CDR3 was performed with the HTBI primer set. TCRdb re-derived calls from the multiplex PCR reads in MiXCR, one entry per CDR3 protein. The data contain about 290,000 distinct CDR3 sequences, 13% of them seen just once; the ten biggest clones take up almost 8%. The source material was blood. The source is a woman between 25 and 40 years old with Graves' hyperthyroidism that later progressed to Graves' ophthalmopathy.

The CDR3 here is CASSLSLAREQFF. The CDR3 nucleotides are TGTGCCAGCAGTTTATCCCTAGCTAGGGAGCAGTTCTTC. The chain is built from TRBV28 and TRBJ2-1, with D perhaps TRBD2 (5 bases). V dropped 1 base and J dropped 10 bases, with 11 bases sitting between them. This CDR3 spans 13 amino acids. Germline V gene lookup returns CDR1 MDHEN and CDR2 SYDVKM.